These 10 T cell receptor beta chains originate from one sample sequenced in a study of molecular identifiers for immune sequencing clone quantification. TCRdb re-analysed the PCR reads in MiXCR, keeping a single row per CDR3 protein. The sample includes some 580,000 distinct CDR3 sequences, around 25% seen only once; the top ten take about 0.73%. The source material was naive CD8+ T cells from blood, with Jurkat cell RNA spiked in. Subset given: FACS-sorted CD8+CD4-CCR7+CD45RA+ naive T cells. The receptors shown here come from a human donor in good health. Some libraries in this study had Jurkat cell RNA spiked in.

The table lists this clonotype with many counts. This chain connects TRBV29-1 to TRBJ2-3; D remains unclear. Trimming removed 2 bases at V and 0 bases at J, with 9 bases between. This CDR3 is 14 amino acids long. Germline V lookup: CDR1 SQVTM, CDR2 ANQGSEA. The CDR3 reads CSVENDASTDTQYF. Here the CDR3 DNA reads TGCAGCGTTGAAAATGACGCTAGCACAGATACGCAGTATTTT.

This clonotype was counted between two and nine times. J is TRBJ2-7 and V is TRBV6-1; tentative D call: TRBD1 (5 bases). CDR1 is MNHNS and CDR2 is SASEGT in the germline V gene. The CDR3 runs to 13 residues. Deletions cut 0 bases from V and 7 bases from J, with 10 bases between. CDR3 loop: CASSEAPGREQYF. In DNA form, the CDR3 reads TGTGCCAGCAGTGAAGCGCCAGGGCGGGAGCAGTACTTC.

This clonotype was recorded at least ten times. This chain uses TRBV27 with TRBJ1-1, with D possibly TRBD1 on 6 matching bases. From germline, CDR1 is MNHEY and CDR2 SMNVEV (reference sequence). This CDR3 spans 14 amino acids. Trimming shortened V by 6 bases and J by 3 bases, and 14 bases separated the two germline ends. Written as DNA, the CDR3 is TGTGCCAGCAGATTAGGACAGACGTACACTGAAGCTTTCTTT. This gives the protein CASRLGQTYTEAFF.

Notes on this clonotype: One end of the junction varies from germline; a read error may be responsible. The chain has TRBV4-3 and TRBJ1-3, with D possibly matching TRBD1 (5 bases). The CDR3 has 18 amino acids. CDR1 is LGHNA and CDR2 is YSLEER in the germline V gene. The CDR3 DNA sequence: TGCGCCAGCAGCCAAGATCGAGTGAACAGGCTATCTGGAAACGCCATATATTTT. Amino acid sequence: CASSQDRVNRLSGNAIYF.

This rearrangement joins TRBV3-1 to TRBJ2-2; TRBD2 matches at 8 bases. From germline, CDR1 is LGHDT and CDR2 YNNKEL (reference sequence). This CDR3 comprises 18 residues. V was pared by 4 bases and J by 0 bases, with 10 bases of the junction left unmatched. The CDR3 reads CASSPGTRGPPNTGELFF. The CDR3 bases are TGTGCCAGCAGCCCGGGGACTAGAGGCCCCCCGAACACCGGGGAGCTGTTTTTT.

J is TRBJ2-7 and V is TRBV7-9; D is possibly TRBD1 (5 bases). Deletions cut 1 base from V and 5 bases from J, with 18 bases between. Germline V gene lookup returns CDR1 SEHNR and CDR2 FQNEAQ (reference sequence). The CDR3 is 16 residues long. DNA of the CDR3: TGTGCCAGCAGCTTAGTAGGACACCAGAAGACCCACGAGCAGTACTTC. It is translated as CASSLVGHQKTHEQYF.

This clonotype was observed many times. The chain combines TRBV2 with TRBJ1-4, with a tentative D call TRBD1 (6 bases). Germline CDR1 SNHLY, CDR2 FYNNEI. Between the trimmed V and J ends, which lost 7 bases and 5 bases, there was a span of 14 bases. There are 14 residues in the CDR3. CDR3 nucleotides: TGTGCCAGCACCGTATGGACAGTAAATGAAAAACTGTTTTTT. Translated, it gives CASTVWTVNEKLFF.

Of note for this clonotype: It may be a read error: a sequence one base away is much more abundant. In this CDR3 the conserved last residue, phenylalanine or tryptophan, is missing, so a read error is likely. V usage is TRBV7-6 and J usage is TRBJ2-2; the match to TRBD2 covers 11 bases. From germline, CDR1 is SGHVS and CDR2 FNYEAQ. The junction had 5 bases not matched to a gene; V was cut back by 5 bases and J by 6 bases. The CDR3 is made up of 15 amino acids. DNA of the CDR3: TGTGCCAGCAGCCCCGGGACTAGCGGAGCCGGGGAGCTGTTTCTT. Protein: CASSPGTSGAGELFL.

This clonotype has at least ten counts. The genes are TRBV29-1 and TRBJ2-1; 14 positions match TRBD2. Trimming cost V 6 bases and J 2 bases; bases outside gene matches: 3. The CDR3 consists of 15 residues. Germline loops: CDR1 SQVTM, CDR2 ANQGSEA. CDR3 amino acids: CSVTSGRVAYNEQFF. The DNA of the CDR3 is TGCAGCGTGACTAGCGGGAGGGTCGCCTACAATGAGCAGTTCTTC.

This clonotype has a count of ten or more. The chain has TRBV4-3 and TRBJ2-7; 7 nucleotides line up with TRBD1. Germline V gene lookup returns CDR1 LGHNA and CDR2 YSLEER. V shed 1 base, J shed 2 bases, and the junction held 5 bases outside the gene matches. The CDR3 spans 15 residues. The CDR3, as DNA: TGCGCCAGCAGCCAAGGGGACAGAGGACCCTACGAGCAGTACTTC. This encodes CASSQGDRGPYEQYF.